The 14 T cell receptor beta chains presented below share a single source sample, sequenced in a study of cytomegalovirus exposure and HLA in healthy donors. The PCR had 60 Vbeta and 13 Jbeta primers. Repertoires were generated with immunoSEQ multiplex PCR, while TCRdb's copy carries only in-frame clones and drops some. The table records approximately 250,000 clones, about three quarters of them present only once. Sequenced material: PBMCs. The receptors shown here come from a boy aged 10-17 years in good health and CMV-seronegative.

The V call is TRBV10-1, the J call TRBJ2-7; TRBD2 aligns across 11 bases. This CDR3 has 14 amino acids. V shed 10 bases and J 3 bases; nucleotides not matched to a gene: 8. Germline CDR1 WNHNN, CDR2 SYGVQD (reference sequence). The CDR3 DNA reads TGCGCCACCCCGGTAGCGGGAGGGTTCTACGAGCAGTACTTC. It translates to CATPVAGGFYEQYF.

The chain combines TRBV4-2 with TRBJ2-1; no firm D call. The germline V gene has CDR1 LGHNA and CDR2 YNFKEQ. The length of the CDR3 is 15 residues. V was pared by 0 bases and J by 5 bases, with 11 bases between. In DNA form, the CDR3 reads TGTGCCAGCAGCCAAGATAGACTGCCTAACAATGAGCAGTTCTTC. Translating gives CASSQDRLPNNEQFF.

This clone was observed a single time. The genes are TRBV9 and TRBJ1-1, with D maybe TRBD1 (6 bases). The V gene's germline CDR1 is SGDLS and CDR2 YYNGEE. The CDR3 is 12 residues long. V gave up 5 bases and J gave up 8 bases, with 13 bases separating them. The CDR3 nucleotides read TGTGCCAGCAGACGAATTACAGGGGAAGCTTTCTTT. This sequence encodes CASRRITGEAFF.

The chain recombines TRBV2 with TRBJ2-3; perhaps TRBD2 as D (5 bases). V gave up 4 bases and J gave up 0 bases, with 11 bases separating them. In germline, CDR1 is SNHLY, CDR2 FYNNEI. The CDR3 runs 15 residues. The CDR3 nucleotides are TGTGCCAGCAGTGCTGAGCGGTTAAGCACAGATACGCAGTATTTT. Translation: CASSAERLSTDTQYF.

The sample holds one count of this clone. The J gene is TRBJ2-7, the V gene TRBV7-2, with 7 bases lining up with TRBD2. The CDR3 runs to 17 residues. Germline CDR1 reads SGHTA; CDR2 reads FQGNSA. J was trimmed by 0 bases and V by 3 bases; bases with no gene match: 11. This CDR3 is CASSFGAGEISSYEQYF. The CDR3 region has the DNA TGTGCCAGCAGCTTTGGGGCGGGAGAGATAAGCTCCTACGAGCAGTACTTC.

The CDR3, as DNA: TGTGCCACCAAAGGGGTGATAACCTCTGGGGCCAACGTCCTGACTTTC. This encodes CATKGVITSGANVLTF. The rearrangement uses TRBV15 and TRBJ2-6, with a tentative D call TRBD1 (5 bases). The V and J ends lost 7 bases and 0 bases respectively, with 13 bases between them. The CDR3 length is 16 residues. Germline CDR1 reads LNHNV; CDR2 reads YYDKDF (reference sequence). The complete variable domain, with remaining parts taken from reference TRBV15 and TRBJ2-6, reads DAMVIQNPRYQVTQFGKPVTLSCSQTLNHNVMYWYQQKSSQAPKLLFHYYDKDFNNEADTPDNFQSRRPNTSFCFLDIRSPGLGDTAMYLCATKGVITSGANVLTFGAGSRLTVL.

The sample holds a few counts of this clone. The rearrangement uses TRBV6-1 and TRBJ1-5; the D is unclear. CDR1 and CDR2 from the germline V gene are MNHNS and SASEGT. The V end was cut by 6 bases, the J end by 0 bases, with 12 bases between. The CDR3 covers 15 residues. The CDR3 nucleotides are TGTGCCAGCAGCGCCTTGGCTTATAGCAATCAGCCCCAGCATTTT. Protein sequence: CASSALAYSNQPQHF.

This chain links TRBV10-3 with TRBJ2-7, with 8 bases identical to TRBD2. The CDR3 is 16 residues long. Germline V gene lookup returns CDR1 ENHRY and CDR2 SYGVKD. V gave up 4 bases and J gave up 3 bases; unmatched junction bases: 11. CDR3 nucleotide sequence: TGTGCCATCAGTGTATTGCTAGCGGGTTCTATCTACGAGCAGTACTTC. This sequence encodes CAISVLLAGSIYEQYF.

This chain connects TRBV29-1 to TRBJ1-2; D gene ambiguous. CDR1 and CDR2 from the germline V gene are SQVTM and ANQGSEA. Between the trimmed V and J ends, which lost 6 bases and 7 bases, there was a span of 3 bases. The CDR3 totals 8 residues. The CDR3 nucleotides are TGCAGCGTCGGTGGCTACACCTTC. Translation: CSVGGYTF. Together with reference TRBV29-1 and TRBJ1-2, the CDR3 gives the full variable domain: SAVISQKPSRDICQRGTSLTIQCQVDSQVTMMFWYRQQPGQSLTLIATANQGSEATYESGFVIDKFPISRPNLTFSTLTVSNMSPEDSSIYLCSVGGYTFGSGTRLTVV.

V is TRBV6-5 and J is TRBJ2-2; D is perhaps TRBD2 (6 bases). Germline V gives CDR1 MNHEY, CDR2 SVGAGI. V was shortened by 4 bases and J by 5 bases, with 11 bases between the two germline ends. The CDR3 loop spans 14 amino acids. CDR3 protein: CASSSGLTTGELFF. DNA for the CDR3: TGTGCCAGCAGTTCGGGACTGACAACCGGGGAGCTGTTTTTT.

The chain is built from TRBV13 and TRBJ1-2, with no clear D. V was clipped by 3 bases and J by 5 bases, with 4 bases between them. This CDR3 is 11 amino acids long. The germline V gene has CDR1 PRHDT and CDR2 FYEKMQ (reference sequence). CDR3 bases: TGTGCCAGCAGCTTGTCATATGGCTACACCTTC. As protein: CASSLSYGYTF.

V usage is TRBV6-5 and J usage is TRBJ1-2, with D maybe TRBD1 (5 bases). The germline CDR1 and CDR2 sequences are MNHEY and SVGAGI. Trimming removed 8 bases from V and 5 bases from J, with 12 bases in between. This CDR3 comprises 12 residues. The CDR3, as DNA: TGTGCCAGCCGGCAGGGTGTATATGGCTACACCTTC. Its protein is CASRQGVYGYTF.

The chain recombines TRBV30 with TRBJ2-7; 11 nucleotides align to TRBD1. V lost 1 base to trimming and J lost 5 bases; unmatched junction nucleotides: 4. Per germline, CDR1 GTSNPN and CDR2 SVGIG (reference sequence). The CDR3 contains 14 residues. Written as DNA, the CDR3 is TGTGCCTGGAGTGAAGGACAGGGGGCCCACGAGCAGTACTTC. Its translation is CAWSEGQGAHEQYF.

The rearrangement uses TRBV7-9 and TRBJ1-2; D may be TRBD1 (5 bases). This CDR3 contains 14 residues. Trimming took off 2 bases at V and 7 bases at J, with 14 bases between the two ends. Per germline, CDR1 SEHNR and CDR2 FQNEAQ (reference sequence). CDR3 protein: CASSLLGRGTGYTF. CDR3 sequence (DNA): TGTGCCAGCAGCTTATTGGGACGGGGGACTGGCTACACCTTC.